This T cell receptor beta chain was recorded in a study of T cell repertoires in cytomegalovirus infection (dated by TCRdb to about 2019). For the wider study: Because public TCR beta signatures pointed to carriage of CMV infection together with the matching HLA type, the HLA type of each donor mattered for the analysis. Overall study results and their limits: In both this cohort and an independent roughly 400-donor cohort, the cumulative frequency of public TCR beta family members distinguished carriers of CMV infection plus the relevant HLA type. The ex vivo response was dominated by HLA-C-restricted CMV-specific TCR beta clonotypes, which also provided the single most frequent clonotype in two of eight donors.

This clonotype was seen at least ten times. No antigen is known for it. No base quality information exists; no much larger clone differs at one position. CDR1 SGHTA and CDR2 FQGNSA were looked up in the germline V gene. The CDR3 numbers 16 residues from cysteine through phenylalanine. The kept DNA is CDR3 alone, 48 bases in frame from the first base. V drops 1 base and J drops 4 bases, leaving 17 bases in between. TCRdb names Illumina HiSeq 1500 as the instrument used. Using fastp at Q25 and MiXCR, TCRdb reprocessed the public reads and kept productive beta chains. CDR3 protein duplicates are merged, each entry listing the most common genes and DNA. For this sample the table gives some 350,000 distinct CDR3 sequences, of which roughly 18% were detected only once. Together, the top ten hold 8.5% to 10% of the sample.

The chain is encoded by TRBV7-2 joined to TRBJ2-7; the D gene is not confidently resolved. What was sequenced was PBMCs. This sequence originates from a human donor in good health (CMV status not recorded). Some clones in this sample may be carry-over from other donors' samples. Read as DNA, the sequence is TGTGCCAGCAGCTTAGGGGGATTCTTCAACCCATACGAGCAGTACTTC. This sequence encodes CASSLGGFFNPYEQYF.